Below, 23 T cell receptor beta chains from the same sample are listed, as sequenced in a study of long-term antiretroviral therapy in people with HIV. Running of the v3.0 immunoSEQ assay took place at survey level. TCRdb's table, derived via immunoSEQ multiplex PCR, lists solely in-frame clones and lacks some. The sample contains about 33,000 clones, approximately 84% of which appear only once. The sequencing used unsorted PBMCs, collected 3.1 years after starting antiretroviral therapy. The receptor source for this set is a woman between 50 and 59 years old with HIV.

This clone counts as medium-sized (0.01 to 0.1%). This chain uses TRBV7-3 with TRBJ2-3; TRBD2 matches 8 bases. The CDR3 covers 15 residues. CDR1 is SGHTA, CDR2 FQGTGA, per germline. Trimming cost V 5 bases and J 2 bases; bases outside gene matches: 6. The CDR3 DNA reads TGTGCCAGCAGCGCGGCGGGGGGACTCACAGATACGCAGTATTTT. The encoded protein is CASSAAGGLTDTQYF.

This clone was seen only a few times. This chain joins TRBV5-4 and TRBJ1-4; D may be TRBD1 (6 bases). This CDR3 has 15 amino acids. The ends were cut back, 3 bases at V and 4 bases at J, with 13 bases in the middle. In germline, CDR1 is SGHNT, CDR2 YYREEE (reference sequence). The CDR3 spells CASSSNRAVNEKLFF. CDR3 in DNA: TGTGCCAGCAGCTCCAACAGGGCAGTTAATGAAAAACTGTTTTTT.

This clone was recorded only once. CDR3 in amino acids: CASSYTARGAHQPQHF. Here the CDR3 DNA reads TGTGCCAGCAGTTACACGGCTCGAGGGGCCCATCAGCCCCAGCATTTT. V gene TRBV6-5 combines with J gene TRBJ1-5, with D maybe TRBD1 (5 bases). Per germline, CDR1 MNHEY and CDR2 SVGAGI. The CDR3 contains 16 residues. V lost 2 bases, J lost 5 bases, and 16 bases lay in between.

The chain couples TRBV5-5 to TRBJ2-7, with TRBD1 identical over 9 bases. The CDR3 runs 16 residues. The germline V gene has CDR1 SGHKS and CDR2 YYEKEE (reference sequence). J was trimmed by 5 bases and V by 0 bases; bases with no gene match: 9. The CDR3, as DNA: TGTGCCAGCAGCTTGGTAGCCGGGACAGGGAGCCACGAGCAGTACTTC. Amino acids: CASSLVAGTGSHEQYF.

The chain couples TRBV11-2 to TRBJ1-3; D ambiguous. The ends were cut back, 3 bases at V and 0 bases at J, with 9 bases in the middle. Germline CDR1 SGHAT, CDR2 FQNNGV. The CDR3 loop spans 15 amino acids. Here the CDR3 reads CASSLAGLSGNTIYF. The CDR3 DNA reads as TGTGCCAGCAGCTTGGCAGGCCTCTCTGGAAACACCATATATTTT.

This chain connects TRBV5-4 to TRBJ2-3, with TRBD2 matching 8 bases. The V gene end was trimmed by 0 bases and the J gene end by 4 bases; junction bases not matched to a gene: 4. The CDR3 sequence is 15 residues long. From germline, CDR1 is SGHNT and CDR2 YYREEE (reference sequence). The CDR3 loop is CASSLERGRSDTQYF. CDR3 sequence (DNA): TGTGCCAGCAGCTTGGAGCGGGGGAGGTCAGATACGCAGTATTTT. Full variable domain (missing parts from reference TRBV5-4 and TRBJ2-3): ETGVTQSPTHLIKTRGQQVTLRCSSQSGHNTVSWYQQALGQGPQFIFQYYREEENGRGNFPPRFSGLQFPNYSSELNVNALELDDSALYLCASSLERGRSDTQYFGPGTRLTVL.

The chain joins TRBV7-2 to TRBJ1-5; 9 nucleotides align to TRBD1. Germline CDR1 SGHTA, CDR2 FQGNSA. CDR3 length: 15 amino acids. The J segment lost 7 bases and the V segment lost 0 bases, leaving 4 bases of the junction unmatched. Written as DNA, the CDR3 is TGTGCCAGCAGCTTAGCGGACAGGGGAAGACAGCCCCAGCATTTT. It translates to CASSLADRGRQPQHF.

The CDR3 sequence is CASSPFPRDGYTF. CDR3 DNA: TGTGCCAGCTCACCTTTCCCCCGTGACGGCTACACCTTC. The chain uses TRBV18 and TRBJ1-2; D uncertain. This CDR3 spans 13 amino acids. V was shortened by 3 bases and J by 8 bases, with 13 bases between the two germline ends. Germline CDR1 and CDR2: KGHSH and LQKENI.

The gene calls are TRBV5-1 and TRBJ2-1; TRBD2 matches 12 bases. Germline V lookup: CDR1 SGHRS, CDR2 YFSETQ. The CDR3 sequence is 16 residues long. The V segment lost 3 bases and the J segment 6 bases; nucleotides outside the gene matches: 7. The CDR3 region is CASSSPSGGAVNEQFF. In DNA form, the CDR3 reads TGCGCCAGCAGCTCCCCTAGCGGGGGGGCCGTCAATGAGCAGTTCTTC. The full variable domain, rest sourced from reference TRBV5-1 and TRBJ2-1, is KAGVTQTPRYLIKTRGQQVTLSCSPISGHRSVSWYQQTPGQGLQFLFEYFSETQRNKGNFPGRFSGRQFSNSRSEMNVSTLELGDSALYLCASSSPSGGAVNEQFFGPGTRLTVL.

This clone was observed a single time. The CDR3 nucleotides read TGTGCCAGCAGCTTAGGCGGGTCGGGGGACGCCAAAGAGACCCAGTACTTC. Translation gives CASSLGGSGDAKETQYF. This sequence joins TRBV11-2 and TRBJ2-5, with D possibly TRBD2 on 6 matching bases. From germline, CDR1 is SGHAT and CDR2 FQNNGV. The length of the CDR3 is 17 residues. V was cut by 1 base and J by 3 bases, with 18 bases left in between.

This clone was counted between two and nine times. This sequence joins TRBV6-5 and TRBJ1-2, with D unclear. CDR1 and CDR2 from the germline V gene are MNHEY and SVGAGI. The CDR3 runs to 15 residues. V lost 0 bases and J lost 4, with 12 bases in between. For the CDR3, the DNA is TGTGCCAGCAGTTACTCGGATGTAGACACCTATGGCTACACCTTC. Protein: CASSYSDVDTYGYTF.

A few counts support this clone. V and J are TRBV27 and TRBJ2-7; D uncertain. Germline CDR1 is MNHEY and CDR2 is SMNVEV (reference sequence). V was pared by 2 bases and J by 4 bases, with 9 bases between. The CDR3 is 13 amino acids. CDR3 protein: CASSLGQKYEQYF. In DNA form, the CDR3 reads TGTGCCAGCAGTTTAGGGCAGAAATACGAGCAGTACTTC.

This chain uses TRBV5-4 with TRBJ2-2, with D hard to call. Germline V gene data show CDR1 as SGHNT and CDR2 as YYREEE (reference sequence). The CDR3 runs to 14 residues. The V end lost 0 bases, the J end lost 3 bases, and 6 bases lay between the germline ends. The CDR3 loop reads CASSLDRYTGELFF. As DNA, the CDR3 is TGTGCCAGCAGCTTGGACCGCTACACCGGGGAGCTGTTTTTT.

The genes are TRBV28 and TRBJ1-3; 7 nucleotides match TRBD1. The CDR3 covers 13 residues. Germline-derived CDR1 and CDR2 are MDHEN and SYDVKM. V trimming: 4 bases; J trimming: 8 bases; junction bases outside the gene matches: 5. CDR3 loop: CASSWSTGDTIYF. The CDR3 coding sequence is TGTGCCAGCAGTTGGTCAACAGGGGACACCATATATTTT.

V gene TRBV30 combines with J gene TRBJ1-3, with D maybe TRBD1 (6 bases). Looked up from germline, CDR1 is GTSNPN and CDR2 is SVGIG (reference sequence). Trimming cost V 0 bases and J 0 bases, with 15 bases left between them. The CDR3 has 17 residues. Here the CDR3 reads CAWSVPTGTISGNTIYF. In DNA form, the CDR3 reads TGTGCCTGGAGTGTACCGACTGGGACAATCTCTGGAAACACCATATATTTT. The whole variable domain, filled in from reference TRBV30 and TRBJ1-3, reads SQTIHQWPATLVQPVGSPLSLECTVEGTSNPNLYWYRQAAGRGLQLLFYSVGIGQISSEVPQNLSASRPQDRQFILSSKKLLLSDSGFYLCAWSVPTGTISGNTIYFGEGSWLTVV.

The V and J genes are TRBV14 and TRBJ1-6; D gene uncertain. CDR1 SGHDN and CDR2 FVKESK come from the germline V gene. This CDR3 has 15 residues. The ends were cut back, 1 base at V and 10 bases at J, with 14 bases in the middle. The CDR3 reads CASSQGPSLGSPLHF. The DNA of the CDR3 is TGTGCCAGCAGCCAAGGCCCTAGTTTAGGGTCACCCCTCCACTTT.

The chain combines TRBV27 with TRBJ2-3; D might be TRBD2 (6 bases). Trimming stripped 4 bases from V and 0 bases from J, with 14 bases between. The CDR3 totals 16 residues. The germline CDR1 and CDR2 sequences are MNHEY and SMNVEV (reference sequence). The CDR3 region is CASSYSGLTSTDTQYF. For the CDR3, the DNA is TGTGCCAGCAGTTACTCGGGACTGACTAGCACAGATACGCAGTATTTT.

CDR3 bases: TGTGCCAGCAGCGCTGGGACAGGGAATACTGAAGCTTTCTTT. It yields the protein CASSAGTGNTEAFF. The genes are TRBV7-3 and TRBJ1-1, with 9 bases matching TRBD1. The CDR3 is made up of 14 amino acids. Germline V gene lookup returns CDR1 SGHTA and CDR2 FQGTGA. J lost 5 bases, V lost 5 bases, and 6 bases had no gene match.

The chain recombines TRBV27 with TRBJ1-1, with 7 bases fitting TRBD1. The CDR3 consists of 15 residues. Germline lookup yields CDR1 MNHEY and CDR2 SMNVEV (reference sequence). The junction had 10 bases not matched to a gene; V was cut back by 5 bases and J by 4 bases. CDR3: CASSPKQGFGTEAFF. In DNA form, the CDR3 reads TGTGCCAGCAGTCCGAAACAGGGGTTTGGCACTGAAGCTTTCTTT.

Only one count was recorded for this clone. This sequence joins TRBV6-6 and TRBJ1-3, with no clear D. Germline V gives CDR1 MNHNY, CDR2 SVGAGI (reference sequence). This CDR3 has 16 amino acids. Trimming removed 2 bases at V and 0 bases at J, with 11 bases between. The CDR3 DNA reads as TGTGCCAGCAGTTACGGAGACATTCGCTCTGGAAACACCATATATTTT. This codes for CASSYGDIRSGNTIYF.

This rearrangement joins TRBV2 to TRBJ1-2; D is ambiguous. The CDR3 extends over 16 amino acids. V gave up 6 bases and J gave up 6 bases, with 23 bases separating them. Germline assignment: CDR1 SNHLY and CDR2 FYNNEI. CDR3 residues: CASSPRSLGREDGYTF. The CDR3 bases are TGTGCCAGCAGCCCTAGATCTTTAGGACGCGAAGATGGCTACACCTTC.

The J gene is TRBJ2-1, the V gene TRBV11-2; 14 positions match TRBD2. Germline CDR1 SGHAT, CDR2 FQNNGV. The V segment lost 8 bases and the J segment 5 bases; nucleotides outside the gene matches: 5. This CDR3 region has 15 residues. The CDR3 region is CASFGLAGGNNEQFF. The CDR3 region has the DNA TGTGCCAGCTTCGGACTAGCGGGGGGAAACAATGAGCAGTTCTTC.

The chain employs TRBV29-1 and TRBJ1-1; D call uncertain. The CDR3 covers 13 residues. Looked up from germline, CDR1 is SQVTM and CDR2 is ANQGSEA. Trimming removed 7 bases from V and 0 bases from J, with 12 bases in between. The CDR3, as DNA: TGCAGCGCCCTCAAAGAAATGAACACTGAAGCTTTCTTT. It yields the protein CSALKEMNTEAFF.